This T cell receptor beta chain was sequenced for a study of T cells expressing NK-cell markers. Study-level points and caveats: In roughly six donors, dominant NKG2C+ clonotypes were about 1.0-7.0% of CD8+ T cells. Dominance of the CD3+CD56-NKG2C+ fraction by these clonotypes also held in several donors.

Notes on this clonotype: Its cognate antigen is unknown.

Generation of TCR beta cDNA was performed by 5'RACE template switching incorporating UMIs. TCRdb reprocessed the 5' RACE reads; each CDR3 protein has one entry and no DNA is given. The sample totals 350,000 to 400,000 distinct CDR3 sequences. CDR1 is LNHNV and CDR2 is YYDKDF in the germline V gene (reference sequence). The CDR3 consists of 11 residues. The clonotype originates from a woman aged 50 to 65 in good health. The chain has TRBV15 and TRBJ1-1. Specimen: blood T cells: a sorted CD56 or NKG2C T cell subset, CD4+ or CD8+ T cells, or bulk PBMC T cells (not recorded which). CDR3 residues: CATSDEDEAFF.